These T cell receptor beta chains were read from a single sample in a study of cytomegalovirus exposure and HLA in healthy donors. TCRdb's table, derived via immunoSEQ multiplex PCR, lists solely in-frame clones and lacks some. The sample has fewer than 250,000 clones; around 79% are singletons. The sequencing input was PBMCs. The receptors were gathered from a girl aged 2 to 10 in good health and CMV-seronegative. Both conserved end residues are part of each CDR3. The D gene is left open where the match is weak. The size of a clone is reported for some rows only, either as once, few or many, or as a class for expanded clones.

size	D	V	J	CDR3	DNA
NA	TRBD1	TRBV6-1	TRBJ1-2	CASILGGGQESGYTF	TGTGCCAGCATCTTGGGGGGTGGACAGGAATCTGGCTACACCTTC
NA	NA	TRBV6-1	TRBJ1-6	CASSERLERIFYNSPLHF	TGTGCCAGCAGTGAAAGACTCGAGAGGATCTTTTATAATTCACCCCTCCACTTT
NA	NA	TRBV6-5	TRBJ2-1	CASSYSWQNEQFF	TGTGCCAGCAGTTACTCGTGGCAGAATGAGCAGTTCTTC
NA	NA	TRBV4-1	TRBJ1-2	CASSQVQVVGYTYGYTF	TGCGCCAGCAGCCAGGTACAGGTTGTCGGTTATACCTATGGCTACACCTTC
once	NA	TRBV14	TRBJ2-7	CASSLGGGFDEQYF	TGTGCCAGCAGCCTAGGGGGAGGGTTCGACGAGCAGTACTTC
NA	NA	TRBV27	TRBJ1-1	CASRKQGGNTEAFF	TGTGCCAGCAGGAAACAGGGAGGGAATACTGAAGCTTTCTTT
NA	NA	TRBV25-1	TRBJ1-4	CASSWGLGEKLFF	TGTGCCAGCAGTTGGGGGCTCGGTGAAAAACTGTTTTTT
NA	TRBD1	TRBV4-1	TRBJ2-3	CASSHPGQGFTDTQYF	TGCGCCAGCAGCCACCCGGGACAGGGATTTACAGATACGCAGTATTTT
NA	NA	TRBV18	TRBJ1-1	CASSPPSVGEAFF	TGTGCCAGCTCACCACCGAGCGTTGGTGAAGCTTTCTTT
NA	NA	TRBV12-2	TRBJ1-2	CASRPTRGTNYGYTF	TGTGCAAGTCGCCCCACGAGGGGGACAAACTATGGCTACACCTTC
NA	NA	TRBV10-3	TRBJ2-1	CAISESLSRVYNEQFF	TGTGCCATCAGTGAGTCCTTGTCCAGGGTATACAATGAGCAGTTCTTC
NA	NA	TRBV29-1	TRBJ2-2	CSCLSGRGELFF	TGCAGCTGTCTCAGCGGTCGAGGGGAGCTGTTTTTT
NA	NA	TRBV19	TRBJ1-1	CASSINGISEAFF	TGTGCCAGTAGTATTAACGGGATATCTGAAGCTTTCTTT
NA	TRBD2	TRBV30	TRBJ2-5	CAWSEGLRTSGRETQYF	TGTGCCTGGAGTGAGGGACTAAGGACTAGCGGGAGGGAGACCCAGTACTTC
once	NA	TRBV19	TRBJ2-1	CASSIIGATAQLRREQFF	TGTGCCAGTAGTATTATAGGGGCGACAGCACAATTGAGGCGTGAGCAGTTCTTC
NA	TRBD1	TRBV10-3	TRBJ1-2	CATSGTGDGYTF	TGTGCCACCTCTGGGACAGGGGATGGCTACACCTTC
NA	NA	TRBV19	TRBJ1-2	CASSIVQGNYGYTF	TGTGCCAGTAGTATAGTCCAGGGTAACTATGGCTACACCTTC
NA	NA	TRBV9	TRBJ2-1	CASSASVYNEQFF	TGTGCCAGCAGCGCTAGCGTCTACAATGAGCAGTTCTTC
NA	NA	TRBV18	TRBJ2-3	CASSPIGATGHRNTQYF	TGTGCCAGCTCACCAATCGGTGCTACAGGTCACAGGAATACGCAGTATTTT
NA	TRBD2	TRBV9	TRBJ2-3	CASSVATGLAGSTDTQYF	TGTGCCAGCAGCGTAGCTACCGGGCTAGCGGGAAGCACAGATACGCAGTATTTT
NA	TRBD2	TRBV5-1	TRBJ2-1	CASSSWLAGGRGEQFF	TGCGCCAGCAGCTCCTGGCTAGCGGGGGGCCGGGGGGAGCAGTTCTTC
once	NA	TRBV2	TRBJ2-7	CASRTGHQSSYEQYF	TGTGCCAGCAGGACCGGACACCAGAGCTCCTACGAGCAGTACTTC
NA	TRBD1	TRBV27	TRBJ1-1	CASRPGQGLTEAFF	TGTGCCAGCCGCCCGGGACAGGGGCTCACTGAAGCTTTCTTT
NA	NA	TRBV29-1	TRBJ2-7	CSVGTVYEQYF	TGCAGCGTTGGGACAGTCTACGAGCAGTACTTC
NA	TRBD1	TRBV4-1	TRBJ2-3	CASSQDTDREADTQYF	TGCGCCAGCAGCCAAGATACGGACAGGGAAGCAGATACGCAGTATTTT
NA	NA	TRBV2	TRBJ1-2	CASSRQVDYGYTF	TGTGCCAGCAGCCGACAGGTGGACTATGGCTACACCTTC
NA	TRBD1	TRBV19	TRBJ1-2	CASSPRGDRGYTF	TGTGCCAGTAGTCCGCGTGGGGACAGGGGCTACACCTTC
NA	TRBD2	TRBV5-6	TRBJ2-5	CASSPGYPGGETQYF	TGTGCCAGCAGCCCCGGATACCCCGGGGGGGAGACCCAGTACTTC
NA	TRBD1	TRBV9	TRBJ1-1	CASSVWDSGTTEAFF	TGTGCCAGCAGCGTCTGGGACAGCGGAACCACTGAAGCTTTCTTT
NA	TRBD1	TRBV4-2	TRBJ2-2	CASSQDLDRGLSVELFF	TGTGCCAGCAGCCAAGATTTAGACAGGGGGCTTAGCGTGGAGCTGTTTTTT
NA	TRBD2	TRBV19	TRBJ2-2	CASTELAVNTGELFF	TGTGCCAGTACGGAACTAGCGGTGAACACCGGGGAGCTGTTTTTT
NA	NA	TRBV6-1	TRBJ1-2	CASSASLYGYTF	TGTGCCAGCAGTGCCAGTCTCTATGGCTACACCTTC
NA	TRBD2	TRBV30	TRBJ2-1	CAWSVRGRRQFF	TGTGCCTGGAGTGTACGCGGGAGAAGGCAGTTCTTC
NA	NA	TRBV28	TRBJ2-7	CASSRLPREQYF	TGTGCCAGCAGCCGACTTCCGCGGGAGCAGTACTTC
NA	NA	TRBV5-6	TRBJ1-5	CASSFRGSGQPQHF	TGTGCCAGCAGCTTCCGGGGATCGGGTCAGCCCCAGCATTTT
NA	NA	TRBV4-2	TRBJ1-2	CASSHPTTVNYGYTF	TGTGCCAGCAGCCACCCAACCACAGTTAACTATGGCTACACCTTC
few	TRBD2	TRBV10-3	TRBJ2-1	CAISELAGGHNEQFF	TGTGCCATCAGTGAATTAGCGGGAGGGCACAATGAGCAGTTCTTC
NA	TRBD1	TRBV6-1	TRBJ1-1	CASIGTGRANTEAFF	TGTGCCAGCATTGGGACAGGGAGGGCGAACACTGAAGCTTTCTTT
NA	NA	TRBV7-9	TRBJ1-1	CASSLLGAGTEAFF	TGTGCCAGCAGCTTACTGGGGGCAGGAACTGAAGCTTTCTTT
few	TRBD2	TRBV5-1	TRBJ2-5	CASSWVSGRTQETQYF	TGCGCCAGCAGCTGGGTTAGCGGGCGGACTCAAGAGACCCAGTACTTC
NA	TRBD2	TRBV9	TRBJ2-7	CASSADGGFYEQYF	TGTGCCAGCAGCGCCGACGGGGGGTTCTACGAGCAGTACTTC
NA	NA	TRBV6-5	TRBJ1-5	CASSKTRYSNQPQHF	TGTGCCAGCAGTAAAACACGATATAGCAATCAGCCCCAGCATTTT
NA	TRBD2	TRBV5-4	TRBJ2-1	CASSFPGLAGGLPNEQFF	TGTGCCAGCAGCTTCCCGGGACTAGCGGGGGGGCTACCCAATGAGCAGTTCTTC
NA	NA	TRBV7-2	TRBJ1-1	CASSLKPVGALEAFF	TGTGCCAGCAGCTTAAAGCCGGTTGGGGCGCTTGAAGCTTTCTTT
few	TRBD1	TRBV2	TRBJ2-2	CASSGGVQGATGELFF	TGTGCCAGCAGTGGAGGGGTCCAGGGGGCAACCGGGGAGCTGTTTTTT
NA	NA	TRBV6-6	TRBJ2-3	CASRGLTTDTQYF	TGTGCCAGCAGAGGACTAACCACAGATACGCAGTATTTT
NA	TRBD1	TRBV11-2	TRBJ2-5	CASSRTGGRETQYF	TGTGCCAGCAGCAGAACAGGGGGCCGAGAGACCCAGTACTTC
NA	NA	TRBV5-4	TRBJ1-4	CASSFGQGNEKLFF	TGTGCCAGCAGCTTCGGCCAGGGGAATGAAAAACTGTTTTTT